These T cell receptor beta chains were read from a single sample in a study of monozygotic twins with inflammatory bowel disease. Reprocessing the 5' RACE reads, TCRdb reports a single entry for every CDR3 protein and omits DNA. The sample's table shows 200,000 to 250,000 distinct CDR3 sequences. Material for sequencing was blood. The receptors come from a human donor with ulcerative colitis or Crohn's disease, or a healthy co-twin of an affected twin (not recorded which). Both conserved end residues are part of each CDR3.

V gene	J gene	CDR3 protein
TRBV5-4	TRBJ2-3	CASSLQVLSSTDTQYF
TRBV12-3/TRBV12-4	TRBJ2-7	CASSQNTGSSYEQYF
TRBV18	TRBJ1-3	CASSPLGQGNGNTIYF
TRBV3-1	TRBJ2-7	CASSQHQIAGGVNEQYF
TRBV27	TRBJ2-7	CASSNQQGPMAYEQYF
TRBV7-6	TRBJ2-1	CASSFPGGFNEQFF
TRBV5-1	TRBJ2-7	CASSLGGREQYF
TRBV3-1	TRBJ2-1	CASSQDPGRYNEQFF
TRBV18	TRBJ1-1	CASSRFTGGKNTEAFF
TRBV29-1	TRBJ2-5	CSVRAGGEETQYF
TRBV7-6	TRBJ2-2	CASSLPGSTGELFF
TRBV11-3	TRBJ2-1	CASSLDPDEQFF
TRBV7-9	TRBJ2-2	CASSNPYTGELFF
TRBV7-8	TRBJ1-4	CASSLRGRTGSGNEKLFF
TRBV10-3	TRBJ1-5	CAISRDSVEPQHF
TRBV19	TRBJ1-3	CASSAVSSGNTIYF
TRBV5-1	TRBJ1-1	CASSLDAALNTEAFF
TRBV19	TRBJ1-5	CASSPLFGKYSNQPQHF
TRBV3-1	TRBJ1-3	CASSQVWTVPQGTIYF
TRBV3-1	TRBJ1-2	CASSQAGENRGYTF
TRBV5-1	TRBJ1-1	CASSFPGANTEAFF
TRBV5-1	TRBJ2-3	CATASGRLTDTQYF
TRBV20-1	TRBJ2-1	CSALNSANEQFF
TRBV9	TRBJ2-5	CASSVRDAGYGLTEETQYF
TRBV7-2	TRBJ2-3	CASRPGQGFGTQYF
TRBV10-3	TRBJ1-2	CATEDAQRGNYGYTF
TRBV5-1	TRBJ2-2	CASSLESTGELFF
TRBV20-1	TRBJ2-1	CSARVPQGSGGANEQFF
TRBV12-3/TRBV12-4	TRBJ1-4	CASSRPPGTVNEKLFF
TRBV5-1	TRBJ2-3	CASSLSSGVTDTQYF
TRBV3-1	TRBJ2-5	CASSQFMQDQETQYF
TRBV6-5	TRBJ2-1	CASSYSIPGGSSYNEQFF
TRBV5-1	TRBJ2-7	CASSDSGGSYEQYF
TRBV5-1	TRBJ2-2	CASSISTSGATGELFF
TRBV6-1	TRBJ1-5	CASSEARTRSNQPQHF
TRBV3-1	TRBJ2-1	CASSQGSAGSGEQFF
TRBV7-9	TRBJ1-1	CASSDITEAFF
TRBV5-5	TRBJ1-2	CASSFGPGTGGRYTF
TRBV7-9	TRBJ1-1	CASSPPTASEAFF
TRBV20-1	TRBJ2-2	CSASEGLGGELFF
TRBV5-1	TRBJ1-1	CASSLGPANTEAFF
TRBV24-1	TRBJ2-1	CATSDSSGTTANEQFF
TRBV7-9	TRBJ1-1	CASSLGRNEAFF
TRBV20-1	TRBJ1-2	CSARGTGNLTDGYTF
TRBV5-1	TRBJ2-3	CASSLFQATTDTQYF
TRBV3-1	TRBJ2-3	CDSSRSSTGSTDTQYF